This is a list of T cell receptor beta chains from one sample in a study of HIV-infected children after antiretroviral therapy interruption. TCRdb redid the calling of the 3' RACE reads with MiXCR, one entry per CDR3 protein. The sample has 45,000 to 50,000 distinct CDR3 sequences; 4.3% are singletons. Sequenced material: CD45RA+ CD4+ T cells from PBMCs, pooled from several time points, taken from a donor given antiretroviral therapy, either interrupted or continuous. All receptors derive from a pool of human donors with HIV. The CDR3 runs from the conserved cysteine through the conserved F or W. A D gene is named only where the DNA matches it firmly. Size tells how often a clone was seen (once, few, many) or the class of an expanded clone, and some rows leave it out.

few	TRBV23-1	TRBJ2-3	NA	CASLRTATDTQYF	TGCGCCAGCCTTCGGACAGCCACAGATACGCAGTATTTT
many	TRBV2	TRBJ2-6	TRBD1	CASSSSSGTAANVLTF	TGTGCCAGCAGTTCAAGCTCCGGGACAGCCGCCAACGTCCTGACTTTC
NA	TRBV18	TRBJ2-3	NA	CASSPQVGGSSTDTQYF	TGTGCCAGCTCACCACAGGTCGGGGGATCCAGCACAGATACGCAGTATTTT
few	TRBV5-1	TRBJ2-1	NA	CASSLLALSSYNEQFF	TGCGCCAGCAGCTTGCTTGCACTAAGCTCCTACAATGAGCAGTTCTTC
many	TRBV3-1	TRBJ1-1	NA	CASSQEFEAFF	TGTGCCAGCAGCCAAGAATTCGAAGCTTTCTTT
many	TRBV7-3	TRBJ2-1	TRBD2	CASSFTSGGYNEQFF	TGTGCCAGCAGCTTTACTAGCGGGGGGTACAATGAGCAGTTCTTC
NA	TRBV13	TRBJ1-6	NA	CASSSRNSPLHF	TGTGCCAGCAGCTCCCGGAATTCACCCCTCCACTTT
many	TRBV20-1	TRBJ2-2	TRBD2	CSAVAGGSTGELFF	TGCAGTGCCGTAGCGGGGGGGAGCACCGGGGAGCTGTTTTTT
many	TRBV6-5	TRBJ2-5	TRBD2	CASRESGLAGETQYF	TGTGCCAGCAGAGAATCGGGACTAGCGGGAGAGACCCAGTACTTC
few	TRBV28	TRBJ1-1	TRBD1	CASSWELYRAGGNTEAFF	TGTGCCAGCAGTTGGGAACTGTACCGGGCAGGGGGTAACACTGAAGCTTTCTTT
NA	TRBV5-1	TRBJ1-1	NA	CASSLREYTEAFF	TGCGCCAGCAGCTTGCGAGAGTACACTGAAGCTTTCTTT
NA	TRBV20-1	TRBJ2-2	NA	CSASRDWTGELFF	TGCAGTGCTAGCCGGGACTGGACCGGGGAGCTGTTTTTT
many	TRBV18	TRBJ1-1	NA	CASTGTAILNTEAFF	TGTGCCAGCACCGGGACCGCGATTTTGAACACTGAAGCTTTCTTT
many	TRBV12-3/TRBV12-4	TRBJ2-2	NA	CASTPMRGGTNTGELFF	TGTGCCAGCACCCCAATGAGGGGGGGCACGAACACCGGGGAGCTGTTTTTT
many	TRBV4-2	TRBJ1-1	NA	CASSQDGRGTNTEAFF	TGTGCCAGCAGCCAAGATGGCCGGGGCACGAACACTGAAGCTTTCTTT
many	TRBV15	TRBJ1-5	NA	CATSTPQGRRDNQPQHF	TGTGCCACCAGCACCCCCCAGGGTCGGAGGGATAATCAGCCCCAGCATTTT
many	TRBV29-1	TRBJ2-7	TRBD2	CSVDGLGKTPFSYEQYF	TGCAGCGTTGATGGACTAGGGAAAACCCCCTTCTCCTACGAGCAGTACTTC
many	TRBV7-9	TRBJ2-7	NA	CASSLGQGNEQYF	TGTGCCAGCAGCTTAGGGCAGGGAAACGAGCAGTACTTC
NA	TRBV18	TRBJ1-1	TRBD1	CASSPRQGGAEAFF	TGTGCCAGCTCACCAAGGCAGGGGGGTGCTGAAGCTTTCTTT
few	TRBV20-1	TRBJ2-7	TRBD1	CSAFLSGQGANDYEQYF	TGCAGTGCTTTCTTATCGGGACAGGGGGCGAATGACTACGAGCAGTACTTC
many	TRBV7-9	TRBJ1-5	NA	CASSTGTPQPQHF	TGTGCCAGCAGCACCGGGACTCCCCAGCCCCAGCATTTT
many	TRBV4-1	TRBJ2-7	NA	CASSSSGLNEQYF	TGCGCCAGCAGCTCCTCAGGGCTAAACGAGCAGTACTTC
many	TRBV28	TRBJ1-1	NA	CASSLGSQGKAFF	TGTGCCAGCAGTTTAGGCTCCCAGGGGAAAGCTTTCTTT
few	TRBV7-8	TRBJ2-2	NA	CASSPTYGGTGELFF	TGTGCCAGCAGCCCTACCTACGGGGGCACCGGGGAGCTGTTTTTT
few	TRBV4-1	TRBJ1-5	NA	CASTQDGPGEPQHF	TGCGCCAGCACCCAAGACGGGCCAGGTGAGCCCCAGCATTTT
many	TRBV5-1	TRBJ2-5	NA	CASSQDNTQYF	TGCGCCAGCAGCCAGGACAACACCCAGTACTTC
many	TRBV5-1	TRBJ2-2	TRBD1	CASSRDSNTGELFF	TGCGCCAGCAGCCGGGACAGCAACACCGGGGAGCTGTTTTTT
many	TRBV19	TRBJ2-2	TRBD2	CASKGLAGPNTGELFF	TGTGCCAGTAAGGGACTAGCGGGTCCGAACACCGGGGAGCTGTTTTTT
many	TRBV3-1	TRBJ1-6	NA	CASSQGGINSPLHF	TGTGCCAGCAGTCAAGGGGGGATTAATTCACCCCTCCACTTT
many	TRBV29-1	TRBJ2-7	NA	CSVAKGVAYEQYF	TGCAGCGTCGCTAAAGGGGTCGCCTACGAGCAGTACTTC
many	TRBV5-1	TRBJ2-2	NA	CASSLGSANTGELFF	TGCGCCAGCAGCTTGGGGTCAGCGAACACCGGGGAGCTGTTTTTT
many	TRBV15	TRBJ2-7	TRBD2	CATSTDREDEQYF	TGTGCCACCAGCACCGACCGGGAGGACGAGCAGTACTTC
few	TRBV4-1	TRBJ2-7	TRBD1	CASSPLLPGQGDYEQYF	TGCGCCAGCAGCCCCTTACTTCCGGGACAGGGAGATTACGAGCAGTACTTC
many	TRBV4-2	TRBJ2-4	NA	CASSQERDIQYF	TGTGCCAGCAGCCAGGAGAGGGACATTCAGTACTTC
many	TRBV20-1	TRBJ2-5	NA	CSARVPVKETQYF	TGCAGTGCTAGAGTACCCGTCAAAGAGACCCAGTACTTC
many	TRBV2	TRBJ1-1	TRBD1	CASMTGRTEAFF	TGTGCCAGCATGACAGGGAGGACTGAAGCTTTCTTT